This TCR beta chain was sequenced for a study of T cells in Graves' hyperthyroidism and ophthalmopathy. Study conclusions and caveats: The model identified upcoming ophthalmopathy a median 6.5 months ahead of onset. A model built on 13 V-J features separated ophthalmopathy from stable hyperthyroidism.

Per germline, CDR1 SGHRS and CDR2 YFSETQ. The CDR3 spans 16 residues. The V end lost 5 bases, the J end lost 1 base, and 18 bases lay between the germline ends. The study based diagnoses on clinical symptoms, serum thyroxine and TRAb, thyroid ultrasound and orbital computed tomography. With regard to this clonotype: Antigen specificity is unknown.

The TCR beta CDR3 regions underwent amplification using RNA transcripts as the source. HTBI primers were the set used in a first-round RT-PCR of the TCR CDR3. TCRdb ran MiXCR on the multiplex PCR reads and lists one entry per CDR3 protein. The sample has 660,000 or so distinct CDR3 sequences; about 45% are singletons. The V gene is TRBV5-1, the J gene TRBJ2-5, with no clear D. Sample: peripheral blood or thyroid tissue (not recorded which). This TCR came from an adult man with Graves' disease, either hyperthyroidism or ophthalmopathy (not recorded which). Here the CDR3 reads CASRDGPSSTQETQYF. CDR3 DNA: TGCGCCAGCAGAGACGGGCCATCGAGTACCCAAGAGACCCAGTACTTC.